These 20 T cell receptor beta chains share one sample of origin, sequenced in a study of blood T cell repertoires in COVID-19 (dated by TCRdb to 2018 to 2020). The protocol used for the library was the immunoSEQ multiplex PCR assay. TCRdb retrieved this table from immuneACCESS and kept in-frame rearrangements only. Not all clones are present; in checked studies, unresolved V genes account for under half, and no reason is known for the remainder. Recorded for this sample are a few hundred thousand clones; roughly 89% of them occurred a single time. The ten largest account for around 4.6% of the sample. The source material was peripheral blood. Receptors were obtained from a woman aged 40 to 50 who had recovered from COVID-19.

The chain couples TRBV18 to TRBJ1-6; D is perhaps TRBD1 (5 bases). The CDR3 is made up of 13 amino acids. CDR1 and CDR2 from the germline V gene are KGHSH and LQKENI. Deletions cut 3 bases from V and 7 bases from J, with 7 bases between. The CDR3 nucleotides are TGTGCCAGCTCACCGGGGCCGAATTCACCCCTCCACTTT. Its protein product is CASSPGPNSPLHF. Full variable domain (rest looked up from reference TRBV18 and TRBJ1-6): NAGVMQNPRHLVRRRGQEARLRCSPMKGHSHVYWYRQLPEEGLKFMVYLQKENIIDESGMPKERFSAEFPKEGPSILRIQQVVRGDSAAYFCASSPGPNSPLHFGNGTRLTVT.

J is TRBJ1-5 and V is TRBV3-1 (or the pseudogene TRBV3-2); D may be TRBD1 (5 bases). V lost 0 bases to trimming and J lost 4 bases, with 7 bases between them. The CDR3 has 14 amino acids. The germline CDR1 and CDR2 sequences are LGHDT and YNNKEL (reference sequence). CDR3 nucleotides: TGTGCCAGCAGCCAAGATTCAGGGAATCAGCCCCAGCATTTT. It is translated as CASSQDSGNQPQHF.

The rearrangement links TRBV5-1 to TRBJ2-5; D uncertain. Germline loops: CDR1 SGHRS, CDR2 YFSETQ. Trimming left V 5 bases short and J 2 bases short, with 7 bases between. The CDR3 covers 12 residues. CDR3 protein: CASSSNQETQYF. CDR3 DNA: TGCGCCAGCAGTTCCAATCAAGAGACCCAGTACTTC.

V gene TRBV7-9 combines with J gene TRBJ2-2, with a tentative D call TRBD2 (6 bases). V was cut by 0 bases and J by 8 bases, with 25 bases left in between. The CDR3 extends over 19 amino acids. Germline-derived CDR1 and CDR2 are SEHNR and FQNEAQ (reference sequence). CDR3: CASSLALSMRDLAPGELFF. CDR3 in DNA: TGTGCCAGCAGCTTAGCGCTGTCCATGCGGGACCTCGCACCAGGGGAGCTGTTTTTT.

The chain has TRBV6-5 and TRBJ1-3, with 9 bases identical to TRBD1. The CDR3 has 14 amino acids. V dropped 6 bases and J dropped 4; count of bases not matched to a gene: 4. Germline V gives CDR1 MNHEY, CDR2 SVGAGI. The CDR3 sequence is CASSWDREGNTIYF. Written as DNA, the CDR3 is TGTGCCAGCAGCTGGGACAGGGAAGGAAACACCATATATTTT.

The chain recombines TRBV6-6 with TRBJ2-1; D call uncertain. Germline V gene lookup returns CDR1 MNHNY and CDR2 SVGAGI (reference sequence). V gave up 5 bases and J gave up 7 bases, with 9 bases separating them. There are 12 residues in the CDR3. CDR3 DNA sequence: TGTGCCAGCAGTCTCTTACGGAATGAGCAGTTCTTC. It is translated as CASSLLRNEQFF.

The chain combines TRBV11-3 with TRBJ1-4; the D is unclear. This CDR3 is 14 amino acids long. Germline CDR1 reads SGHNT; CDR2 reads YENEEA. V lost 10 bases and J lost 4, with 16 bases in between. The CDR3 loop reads CAIDTGPFNEKLFF. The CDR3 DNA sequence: TGTGCCATCGATACCGGTCCCTTTAATGAAAAACTGTTTTTT.

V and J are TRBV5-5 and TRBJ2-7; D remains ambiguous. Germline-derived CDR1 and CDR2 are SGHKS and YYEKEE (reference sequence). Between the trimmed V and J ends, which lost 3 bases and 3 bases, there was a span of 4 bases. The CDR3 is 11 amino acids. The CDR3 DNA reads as TGTGCCAGCAGCTCAAACTACGAGCAGTACGTC. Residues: CASSSNYEQYV.

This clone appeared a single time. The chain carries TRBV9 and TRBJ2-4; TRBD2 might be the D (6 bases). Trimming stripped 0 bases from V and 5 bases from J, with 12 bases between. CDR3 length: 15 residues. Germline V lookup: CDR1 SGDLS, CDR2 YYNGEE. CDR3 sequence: CASSVAGDRENIQYF. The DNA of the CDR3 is TGTGCCAGCAGCGTAGCGGGAGACAGAGAAAACATTCAGTACTTC.

CDR3 sequence reads: CASSDQQGYTEAFF. For the CDR3, the DNA is TGTGCCAGCAGTGATCAACAGGGGTACACTGAAGCTTTCTTT. The V and J genes are TRBV6-1 and TRBJ1-1, with 7 bases matching TRBD1. Germline V gene data show CDR1 as MNHNS and CDR2 as SASEGT. The CDR3 sequence is 14 residues long. With 3 bases clipped from V and 3 bases from J, the junction kept 4 bases outside the gene matches.

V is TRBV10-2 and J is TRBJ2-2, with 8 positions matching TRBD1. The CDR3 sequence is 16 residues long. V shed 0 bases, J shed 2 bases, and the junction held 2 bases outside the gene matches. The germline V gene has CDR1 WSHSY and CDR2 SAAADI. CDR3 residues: CASSESGQVNTGELFF. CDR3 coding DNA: TGCGCCAGCAGTGAGTCGGGACAGGTCAACACCGGGGAGCTGTTTTTT.

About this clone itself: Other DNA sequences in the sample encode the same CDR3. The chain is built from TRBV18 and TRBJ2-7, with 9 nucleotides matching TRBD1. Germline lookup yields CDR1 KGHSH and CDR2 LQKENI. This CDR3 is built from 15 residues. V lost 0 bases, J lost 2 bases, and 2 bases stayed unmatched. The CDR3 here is CASSPPGQGTYEQYF. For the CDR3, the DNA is TGTGCCAGCTCACCACCGGGACAGGGAACCTACGAGCAGTACTTC. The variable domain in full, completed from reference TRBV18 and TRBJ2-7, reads NAGVMQNPRHLVRRRGQEARLRCSPMKGHSHVYWYRQLPEEGLKFMVYLQKENIIDESGMPKERFSAEFPKEGPSILRIQQVVRGDSAAYFCASSPPGQGTYEQYFGPGTRLTVT.

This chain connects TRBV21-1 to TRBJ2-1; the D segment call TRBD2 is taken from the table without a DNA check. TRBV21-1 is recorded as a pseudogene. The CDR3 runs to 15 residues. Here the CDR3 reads CASSLRSGDYNEQFF. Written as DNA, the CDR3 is TGTGCCAGCAGCCTAAGGAGCGGGGACTACAATGAGCAGTTCTTC.

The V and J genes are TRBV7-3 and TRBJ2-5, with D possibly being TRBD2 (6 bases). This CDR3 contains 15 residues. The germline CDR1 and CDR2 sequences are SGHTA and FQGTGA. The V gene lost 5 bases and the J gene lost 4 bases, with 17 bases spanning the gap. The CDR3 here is CASSRRTGETETQYF. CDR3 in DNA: TGTGCCAGCAGCCGTAGGACGGGAGAAACAGAGACCCAGTACTTC.

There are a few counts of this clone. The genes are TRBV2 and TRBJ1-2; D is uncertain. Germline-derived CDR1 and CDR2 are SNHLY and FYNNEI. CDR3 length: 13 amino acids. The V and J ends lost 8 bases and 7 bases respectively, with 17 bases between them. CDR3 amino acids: CASSVTLDLGYTF. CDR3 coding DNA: TGTGCCAGCTCCGTAACCTTAGATCTTGGCTACACCTTC.

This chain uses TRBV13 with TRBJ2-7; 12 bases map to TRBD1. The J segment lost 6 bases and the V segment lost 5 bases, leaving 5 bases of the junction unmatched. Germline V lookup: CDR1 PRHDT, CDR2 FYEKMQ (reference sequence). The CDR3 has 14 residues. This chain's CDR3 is CASSPGTGGREQYF. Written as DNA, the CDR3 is TGTGCCAGCAGCCCCGGGACAGGGGGCCGCGAGCAGTACTTC.

CDR3: CASSQGTGTGNTIYF. The CDR3 nucleotides are TGCGCCAGCAGCCAAGGGACAGGGACTGGAAACACCATATATTTT. The V call is TRBV4-3, the J call TRBJ1-3, with 8 bases fitting TRBD1. V was pared by 1 base and J by 2 bases, with 1 base of the junction left unmatched. The CDR3 covers 15 residues. CDR1 is LGHNA and CDR2 is YSLEER in the germline V gene.

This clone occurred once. The CDR3 protein is CASNWGGRYEQYF. The CDR3 DNA reads as TGTGCCAGCAATTGGGGGGGTCGCTACGAGCAGTACTTC. The chain joins TRBV28 to TRBJ2-7; TRBD2 agrees at 7 bases. The V gene's germline CDR1 is MDHEN and CDR2 SYDVKM. The CDR3 loop spans 13 amino acids. V gave up 7 bases and J gave up 3 bases; unmatched junction bases: 6.

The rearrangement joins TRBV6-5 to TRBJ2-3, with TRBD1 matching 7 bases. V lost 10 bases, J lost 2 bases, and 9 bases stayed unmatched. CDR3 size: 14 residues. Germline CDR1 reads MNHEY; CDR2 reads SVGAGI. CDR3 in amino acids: CATATGAFTDTQYF. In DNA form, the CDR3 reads TGTGCCACTGCCACAGGGGCCTTCACAGATACGCAGTATTTT.

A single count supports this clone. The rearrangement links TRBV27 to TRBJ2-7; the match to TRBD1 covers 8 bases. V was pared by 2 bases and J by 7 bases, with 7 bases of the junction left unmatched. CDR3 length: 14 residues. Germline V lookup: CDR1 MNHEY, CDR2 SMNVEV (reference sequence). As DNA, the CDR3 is TGTGCCAGCAGTTTAGTCAGGGGGCGGGAAGAGCAGTACTTC. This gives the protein CASSLVRGREEQYF.